This T cell receptor beta chain emerged from a study of T-cell memory formation after mild COVID-19. This clonotype was detected many times. Germline V lookup: CDR1 PRHDT, CDR2 FYEKMQ (reference sequence). V was clipped by 4 bases and J by 10 bases, with 20 bases between them. The CDR3 spans 15 residues. TCRdb reprocessed the 5' RACE reads with MiXCR, giving one entry per CDR3 protein. The data contain about 33,000 distinct CDR3 sequences, around 21% of them singletons. The sequenced sample consisted of PBMCs or a T cell subset sorted from them (not recorded which). The rearrangement joins TRBV13 to TRBJ2-4, with a weak D call TRBD1 (7 bases). The clonotype comes from an adult who had mild COVID-19 (a few samples of this study predate the infection). Cell type and time point are not known. The CDR3 coding sequence is TGTGCCAGCAGCTCCCGGTCAGGGGGGCCCAGGATTCAGTACTTC. Its translation: CASSSRSGGPRIQYF.